The present entry profiles one T cell receptor (beta chain) with its context. Its antigen remains unknown. This record belongs to a study of T cells after yellow fever vaccination. On the study more broadly: The SMART-Seq v4 Ultra Low Input method served to prepare the low-cell-number fractions. Study conclusions and caveats: Clones that expanded after primary vaccination mostly reappeared after the booster (around 96% CD4, approximately 89% CD8). From the bulk population, abundant clonotypes could contaminate and appear within FACS-sorted repertoires.

TCRdb re-called the 5' RACE reads through MiXCR, storing one row per CDR3 protein. The sample contains approximately 580,000 distinct CDR3 sequences, around a sixth of which appear only once. There are 14 residues in the CDR3. Germline V gene lookup returns CDR1 LGHNT and CDR2 FRNRAP. Trimming took 2 bases from V and 6 from J; bases not matched to a gene: 5. The sample in question was PBMCs, obtained 5 to 6 days after the first yellow fever vaccination. This TCR was recovered from a man between 18 and 35 years old who received the YFV17D yellow fever vaccine. V usage is TRBV12-5 and J usage is TRBJ2-7, with 9 bases identical to TRBD1. The CDR3 is CASGLLTGGGEQYF. Here the CDR3 DNA reads TGTGCTAGTGGTTTGCTTACAGGGGGCGGCGAGCAGTACTTC.